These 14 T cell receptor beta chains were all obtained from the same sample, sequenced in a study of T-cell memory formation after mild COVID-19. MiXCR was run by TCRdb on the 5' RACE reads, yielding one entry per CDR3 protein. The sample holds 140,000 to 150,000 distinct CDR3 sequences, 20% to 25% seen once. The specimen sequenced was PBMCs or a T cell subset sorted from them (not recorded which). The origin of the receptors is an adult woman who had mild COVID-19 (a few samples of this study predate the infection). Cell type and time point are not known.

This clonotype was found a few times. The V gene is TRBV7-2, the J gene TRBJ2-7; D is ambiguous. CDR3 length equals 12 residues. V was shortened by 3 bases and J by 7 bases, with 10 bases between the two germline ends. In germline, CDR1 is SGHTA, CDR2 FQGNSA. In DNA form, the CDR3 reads TGTGCCAGCAGCTTTAACGGTTGGGAGCAGTACTTC. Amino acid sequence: CASSFNGWEQYF.

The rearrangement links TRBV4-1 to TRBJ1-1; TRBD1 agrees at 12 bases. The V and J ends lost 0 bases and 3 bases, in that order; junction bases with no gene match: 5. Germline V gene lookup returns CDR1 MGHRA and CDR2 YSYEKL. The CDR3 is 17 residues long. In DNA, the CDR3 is TGCGCCAGCAGCCAAGAGGGGACAGGGGGCTTGGACACTGAAGCTTTCTTT. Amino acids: CASSQEGTGGLDTEAFF.

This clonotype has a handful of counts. The CDR3 is CASSSNPRTGVDNYEQYF. In DNA, the CDR3 is TGTGCCAGCAGCTCAAACCCTAGGACAGGGGTTGATAACTACGAGCAGTACTTC. The chain employs TRBV9 and TRBJ2-7, with TRBD1 matching 9 bases. Trimming at V came to 4 bases and at J to 3 bases, leaving 17 bases not matched to a gene. The CDR3 sequence is 18 residues long. Per germline, CDR1 SGDLS and CDR2 YYNGEE.

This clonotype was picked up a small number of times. CDR3 nucleotide sequence: TGTGCCAGCAGCTTAGTAGGACTAGCGGGGGGGCGTTTGGGGCAGACCCAGTACTTC. This encodes CASSLVGLAGGRLGQTQYF. The rearrangement links TRBV7-6 to TRBJ2-5, with 15 nucleotides matching TRBD2. The CDR3 is 19 amino acids. The germline gives CDR1 SGHVS, CDR2 FNYEAQ. Trimming removed 1 base from V and 6 bases from J; junction bases left unmatched: 12.

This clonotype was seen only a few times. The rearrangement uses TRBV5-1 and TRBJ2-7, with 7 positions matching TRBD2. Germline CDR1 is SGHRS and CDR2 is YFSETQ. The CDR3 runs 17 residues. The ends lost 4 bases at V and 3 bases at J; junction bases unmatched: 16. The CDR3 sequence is CASSVPRDSGFFYEQYF. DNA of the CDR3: TGCGCCAGCAGCGTCCCCAGGGATAGCGGGTTTTTCTACGAGCAGTACTTC.

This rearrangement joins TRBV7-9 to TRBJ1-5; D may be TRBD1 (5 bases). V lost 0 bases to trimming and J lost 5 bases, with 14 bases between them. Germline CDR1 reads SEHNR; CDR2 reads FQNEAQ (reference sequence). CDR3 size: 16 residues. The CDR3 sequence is CASSLAQPGGDQPQHF. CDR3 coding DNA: TGTGCCAGCAGCTTAGCCCAGCCCGGAGGGGATCAGCCCCAGCATTTT. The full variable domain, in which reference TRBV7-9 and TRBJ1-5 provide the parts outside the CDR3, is DTGVSQNPRHKITKRGQNVTFRCDPISEHNRLYWYRQTLGQGPEFLTYFQNEAQLEKSRLLSDRFSAERPKGSFSTLEIQRTEQGDSAMYLCASSLAQPGGDQPQHFGDGTRLSIL.

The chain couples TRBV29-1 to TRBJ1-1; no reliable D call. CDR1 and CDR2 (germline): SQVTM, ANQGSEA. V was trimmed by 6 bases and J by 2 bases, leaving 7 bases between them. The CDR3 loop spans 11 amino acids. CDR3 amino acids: CSVNINTEAFF. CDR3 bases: TGCAGCGTGAATATTAACACTGAAGCTTTCTTT. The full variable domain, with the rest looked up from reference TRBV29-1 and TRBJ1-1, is SAVISQKPSRDICQRGTSLTIQCQVDSQVTMMFWYRQQPGQSLTLIATANQGSEATYESGFVIDKFPISRPNLTFSTLTVSNMSPEDSSIYLCSVNINTEAFFGQGTRLTVV.

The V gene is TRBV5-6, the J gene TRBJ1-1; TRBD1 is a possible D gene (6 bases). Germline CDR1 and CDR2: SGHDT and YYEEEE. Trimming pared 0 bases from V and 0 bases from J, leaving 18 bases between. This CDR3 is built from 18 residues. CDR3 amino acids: CASSLAGVLDVMNTEAFF. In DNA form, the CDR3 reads TGTGCCAGCAGCTTGGCAGGGGTCTTGGATGTAATGAACACTGAAGCTTTCTTT.

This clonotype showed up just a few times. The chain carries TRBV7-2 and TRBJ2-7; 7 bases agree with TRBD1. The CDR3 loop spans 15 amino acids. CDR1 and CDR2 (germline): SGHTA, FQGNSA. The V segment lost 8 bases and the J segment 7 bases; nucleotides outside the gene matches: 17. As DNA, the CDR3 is TGTGCCAGCGGGGGATCGGTGGACAGGTTGAGTGAGCAGTACTTC. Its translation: CASGGSVDRLSEQYF.

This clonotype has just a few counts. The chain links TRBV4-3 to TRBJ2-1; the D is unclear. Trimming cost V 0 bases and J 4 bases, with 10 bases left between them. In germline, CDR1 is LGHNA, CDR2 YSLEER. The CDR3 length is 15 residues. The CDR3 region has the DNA TGCGCCAGCAGCCAAGATTTGGCAGAATACAATGAGCAGTTCTTC. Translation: CASSQDLAEYNEQFF.

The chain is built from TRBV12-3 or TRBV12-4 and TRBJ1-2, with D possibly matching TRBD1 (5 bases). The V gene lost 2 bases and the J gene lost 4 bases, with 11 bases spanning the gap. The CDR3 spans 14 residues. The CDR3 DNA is TGTGCCAGCAGTTTAATGGGGGGTTTCTATGGCTACACCTTC. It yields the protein CASSLMGGFYGYTF.

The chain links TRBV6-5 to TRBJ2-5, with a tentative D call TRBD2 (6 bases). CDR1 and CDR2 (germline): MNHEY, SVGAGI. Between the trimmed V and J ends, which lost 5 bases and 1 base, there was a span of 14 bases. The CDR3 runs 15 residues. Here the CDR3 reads CASSPEGWVQETQYF. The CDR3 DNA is TGTGCCAGCAGTCCGGAGGGGTGGGTCCAAGAGACCCAGTACTTC.

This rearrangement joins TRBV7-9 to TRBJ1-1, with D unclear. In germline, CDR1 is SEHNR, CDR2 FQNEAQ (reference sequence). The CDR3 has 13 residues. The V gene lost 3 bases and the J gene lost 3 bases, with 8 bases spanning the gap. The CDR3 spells CASSFLSDTEAFF. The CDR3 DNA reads TGTGCCAGCAGCTTCTTATCGGACACTGAAGCTTTCTTT.

The CDR3 region is CASSQETKGMLYGYTF. For the CDR3, the DNA is TGTGCCAGCAGCCAAGAAACTAAGGGAATGCTTTATGGCTACACCTTC. The chain has TRBV3-1 and TRBJ1-2, with D uncertain. The CDR3 has 16 amino acids. CDR1 is LGHDT, CDR2 YNNKEL, per germline (reference sequence). V dropped 0 bases and J dropped 5 bases, with 16 bases sitting between them.